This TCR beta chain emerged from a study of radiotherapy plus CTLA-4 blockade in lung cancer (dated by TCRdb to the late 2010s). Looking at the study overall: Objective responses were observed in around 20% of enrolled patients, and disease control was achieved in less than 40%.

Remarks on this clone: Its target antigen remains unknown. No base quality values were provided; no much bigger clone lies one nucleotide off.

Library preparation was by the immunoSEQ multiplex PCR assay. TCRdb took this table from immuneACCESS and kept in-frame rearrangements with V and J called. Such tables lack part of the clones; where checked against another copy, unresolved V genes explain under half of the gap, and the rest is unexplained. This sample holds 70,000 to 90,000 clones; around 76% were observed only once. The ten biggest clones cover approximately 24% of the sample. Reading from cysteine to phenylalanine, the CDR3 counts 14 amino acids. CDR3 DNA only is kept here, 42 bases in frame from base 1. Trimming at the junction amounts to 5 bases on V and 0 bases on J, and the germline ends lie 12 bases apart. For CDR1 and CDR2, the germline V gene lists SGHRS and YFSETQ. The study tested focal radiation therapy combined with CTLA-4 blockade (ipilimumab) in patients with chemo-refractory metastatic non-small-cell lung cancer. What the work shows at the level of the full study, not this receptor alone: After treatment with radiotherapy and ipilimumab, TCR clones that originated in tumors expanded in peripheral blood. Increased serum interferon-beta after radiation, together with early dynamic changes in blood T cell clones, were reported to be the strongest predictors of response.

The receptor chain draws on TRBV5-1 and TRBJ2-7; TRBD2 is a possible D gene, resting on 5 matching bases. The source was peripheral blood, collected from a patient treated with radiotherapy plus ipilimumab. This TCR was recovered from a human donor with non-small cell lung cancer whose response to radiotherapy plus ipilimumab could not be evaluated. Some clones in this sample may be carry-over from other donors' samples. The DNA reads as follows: TGCGCCAGCAGTGGGCTGGGGAGCTCCTACGAGCAGTACTTC. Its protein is CASSGLGSSYEQYF.